The text below deals with one TCR beta chain. Its antigen is unknown. The CDR3 runs 11 residues. Germline CDR1 and CDR2: LNHDA and SQIVND (reference sequence). V lost 7 bases and J 8 bases, leaving 9 bases between the germline ends. These data come from a study of T cell responses to AZD1222 COVID-19 vaccine. TCRdb's copy holds only in-frame clones and misses some; the assay was immunoSEQ multiplex PCR. The sample holds tens of thousands of clones, 70% to 90% seen once. Study-wide results and caveats: Close to half of all spike-specific TCRs reportedly target regions of the variants that are unmutated. Along spike, vaccine-associated CD4 TCRs were found throughout, with dominance at 160-218 and 743-854. Most donors were white British, females outnumbered males, and clonal diversity was possibly underestimated.

The V call is TRBV19, the J call TRBJ2-1; D remains unclear. The material sequenced was peripheral blood, taken on day 0 of AZD1222 vaccination. The sequence came from an adult in good health. This CDR3 is CASTIQDEQFF. DNA for the CDR3: TGTGCCAGTACCATCCAAGATGAGCAGTTCTTC.